Following are 9 T cell receptor beta chains from one sample sequenced in a study of regulatory T cells in long-lasting Graves disease. Arm-PCR of CDR3 regions with iRepertoire HTBI primers generated TCR beta libraries. From the multiplex PCR reads, TCRdb called clonotypes with MiXCR, one entry per CDR3 protein. The sample consists of 250,000 or so distinct CDR3 sequences, around 20% of them appearing once. The sample's time point: newly diagnosed GD, antithyroid drugs for less than 3 months. PBMC-extracted RNA yielded the TCR library. Specimen: peripheral blood mononuclear cells (PBMCs), collected at new diagnosis, from a patient treated with antithyroid drugs. These receptor sequences come from a female donor with Graves disease.

There are many counts of this clonotype. This chain joins TRBV28 and TRBJ1-2; D may be TRBD1 (5 bases). The CDR3 has 13 residues. Trimming pared 6 bases from V and 4 bases from J, leaving 12 bases between. Germline CDR1 and CDR2: MDHEN and SYDVKM. In nucleotides, the CDR3 is TGTGCCAGCAGAACTCAGGGTGGCTATGGCTACACCTTC. This gives the protein CASRTQGGYGYTF.

This clonotype turned up a few times. The chain is built from TRBV9 and TRBJ2-5; D tentatively fits TRBD1 or TRBD2 (5 bases each). The CDR3 has 15 amino acids. In germline, CDR1 is SGDLS, CDR2 YYNGEE. The V and J ends lost 2 bases and 5 bases respectively, with 16 bases between them. CDR3 region: CASSVNAGGVETQYF. CDR3 DNA sequence: TGTGCCAGCAGCGTGAACGCTGGGGGAGTCGAGACCCAGTACTTC.

With regard to this clonotype: A much bigger clone sits one base away, suggesting this may be a read error. The chain uses TRBV3-1 and TRBJ1-1; D gene uncertain. Germline CDR1 reads LGHDT; CDR2 reads YNNKEL (reference sequence). CDR3 size: 12 residues. CDR3 protein: CASGQVGGRAFF. The CDR3 coding sequence is TGTGCCAGCGGCCAAGTTGGCGGGCGGGCTTTCTTT.

This clonotype was seen repeatedly, ten times or more. The chain joins TRBV6-1 to TRBJ1-5, with unresolved D. Germline V CDR1 and CDR2: MNHNS, SASEGT. The V end lost 5 bases, the J end lost 2 bases, and 16 bases lay between the germline ends. CDR3 length equals 16 residues. CDR3 sequence (DNA): TGTGCCAGCAGTCCGACTCATCAGAGTGGCAATCAGCCCCAGCATTTT. Residues: CASSPTHQSGNQPQHF.

V is TRBV3-2 and J is TRBJ2-3; TRBD1 was called by the table and not checked on the DNA. TRBV3-2 is a pseudogene. The CDR3 runs 18 residues. The CDR3 here is CASSQDVRQGARTDTQYF. Here the CDR3 DNA reads TGTGCCAGCAGCCAAGACGTAAGACAGGGGGCGAGGACAGATACGCAGTATTTT.

This clonotype was recorded at least ten times. CDR3 amino acids: CASRREINYGYTF. As DNA, the CDR3 is TGTGCCAGCAGACGAGAGATAAACTATGGCTACACCTTC. The chain joins TRBV7-9 to TRBJ1-2; D call uncertain. Germline V gives CDR1 SEHNR, CDR2 FQNEAQ (reference sequence). Trimming removed 6 bases at V and 2 bases at J, with 10 bases between. This CDR3 is 13 amino acids long.

The V gene is TRBV10-1, the J gene TRBJ2-7; D gene uncertain. There are 13 residues in the CDR3. The germline V gene has CDR1 WNHNN and CDR2 SYGVQD (reference sequence). The V end was cut by 8 bases, the J end by 2 bases, with 13 bases between. The CDR3 DNA reads TGCGCCAGCCGAGATCCTAGGACCTACGAGCAGTACTTC. Translating it yields CASRDPRTYEQYF.

This clonotype came up many times. This chain connects TRBV2 to TRBJ2-7; D not certain. In germline, CDR1 is SNHLY, CDR2 FYNNEI. This CDR3 has 13 amino acids. V lost 4 bases to trimming and J lost 5 bases, with 12 bases between them. The CDR3 sequence is CASSVGMGDEQYF. The CDR3 region has the DNA TGTGCCAGCAGTGTAGGGATGGGTGACGAGCAGTACTTC.

This clonotype was recorded at least ten times. The J gene is TRBJ1-1, the V gene TRBV20-1; 9 nucleotides line up with TRBD1. Germline V gene data show CDR1 as DFQATT and CDR2 as SNEGSKA (reference sequence). The CDR3 is 14 amino acids. After removal of 6 bases from V and 5 bases from J, the junction contained 10 bases not matched to a gene. CDR3 amino acids: CSASMTGGGTEAFF. CDR3 DNA: TGCAGTGCCAGTATGACAGGGGGGGGGACTGAAGCTTTCTTT.